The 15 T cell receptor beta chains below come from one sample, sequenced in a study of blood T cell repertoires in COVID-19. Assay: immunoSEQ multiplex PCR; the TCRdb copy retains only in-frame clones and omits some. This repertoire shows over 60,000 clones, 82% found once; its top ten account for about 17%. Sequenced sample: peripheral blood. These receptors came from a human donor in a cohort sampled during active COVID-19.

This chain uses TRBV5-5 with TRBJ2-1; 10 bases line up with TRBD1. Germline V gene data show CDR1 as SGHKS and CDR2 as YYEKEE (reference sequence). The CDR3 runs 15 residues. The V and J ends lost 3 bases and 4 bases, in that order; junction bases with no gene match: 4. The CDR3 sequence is CASSSGTGAYNEQFF. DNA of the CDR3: TGTGCCAGCAGCTCCGGGACAGGGGCTTACAATGAGCAGTTCTTC.

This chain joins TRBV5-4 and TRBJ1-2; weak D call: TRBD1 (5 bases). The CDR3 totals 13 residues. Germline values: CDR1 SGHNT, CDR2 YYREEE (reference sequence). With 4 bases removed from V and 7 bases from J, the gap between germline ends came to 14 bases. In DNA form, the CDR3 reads TGTGCCAGCAGCCCGACGCAGGGATCTGGCTACACCTTC. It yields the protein CASSPTQGSGYTF.

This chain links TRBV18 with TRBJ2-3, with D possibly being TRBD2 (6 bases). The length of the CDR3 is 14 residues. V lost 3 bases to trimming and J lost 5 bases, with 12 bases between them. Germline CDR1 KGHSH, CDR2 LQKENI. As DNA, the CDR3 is TGTGCCAGCTCACCCACGGGGGTGGGAGATACGCAGTATTTT. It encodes CASSPTGVGDTQYF.

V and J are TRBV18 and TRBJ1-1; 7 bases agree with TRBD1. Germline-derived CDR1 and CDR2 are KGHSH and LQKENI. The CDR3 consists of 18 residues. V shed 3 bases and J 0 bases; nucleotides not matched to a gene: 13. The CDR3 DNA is TGTGCCAGCTCACCGGAGGGGGCCTCCCGCCCAATGAACACTGAAGCTTTCTTT. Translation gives CASSPEGASRPMNTEAFF. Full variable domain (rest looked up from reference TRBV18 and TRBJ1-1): NAGVMQNPRHLVRRRGQEARLRCSPMKGHSHVYWYRQLPEEGLKFMVYLQKENIIDESGMPKERFSAEFPKEGPSILRIQQVVRGDSAAYFCASSPEGASRPMNTEAFFGQGTRLTVV.

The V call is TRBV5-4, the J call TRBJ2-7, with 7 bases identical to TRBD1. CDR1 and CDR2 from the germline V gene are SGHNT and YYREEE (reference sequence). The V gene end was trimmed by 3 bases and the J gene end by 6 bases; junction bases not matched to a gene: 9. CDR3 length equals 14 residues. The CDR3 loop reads CASSSPRTGSEQYF. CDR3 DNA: TGTGCCAGCAGCTCACCTCGGACAGGCAGCGAGCAGTACTTC.

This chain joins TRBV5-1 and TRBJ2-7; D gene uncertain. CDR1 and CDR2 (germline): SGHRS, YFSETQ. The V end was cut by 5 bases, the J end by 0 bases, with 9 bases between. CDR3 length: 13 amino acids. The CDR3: CASSPLSSYEQYF. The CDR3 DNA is TGCGCCAGCAGTCCCCTTAGCTCCTACGAGCAGTACTTC.

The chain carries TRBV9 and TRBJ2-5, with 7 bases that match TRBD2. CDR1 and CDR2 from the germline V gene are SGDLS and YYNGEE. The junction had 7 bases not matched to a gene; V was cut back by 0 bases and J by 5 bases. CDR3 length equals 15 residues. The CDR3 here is CASSVDWQGGETQYF. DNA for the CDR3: TGTGCCAGCAGCGTAGATTGGCAGGGAGGGGAGACCCAGTACTTC.

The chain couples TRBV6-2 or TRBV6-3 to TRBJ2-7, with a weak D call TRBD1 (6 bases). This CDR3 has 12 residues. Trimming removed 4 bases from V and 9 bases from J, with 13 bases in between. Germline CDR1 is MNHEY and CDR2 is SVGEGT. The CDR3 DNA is TGTGCCAGCAGTTCCAGGGGAACGAGGCAGTACTTC. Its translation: CASSSRGTRQYF.

CDR3 coding DNA: TGTGCCAGCAGCCAAGCACCTAATATCGCCGAAGGCTACACCTTC. This translates into CASSQAPNIAEGYTF. This chain joins TRBV4-2 and TRBJ1-2, with D uncertain. The CDR3 loop spans 15 amino acids. V lost 1 base and J 8 bases, leaving 17 bases between the germline ends. Germline CDR1 is LGHNA and CDR2 is YNFKEQ.

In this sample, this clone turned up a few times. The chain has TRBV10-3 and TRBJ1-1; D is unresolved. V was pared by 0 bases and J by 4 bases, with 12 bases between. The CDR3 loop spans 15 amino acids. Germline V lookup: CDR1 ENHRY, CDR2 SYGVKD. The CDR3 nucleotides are TGTGCCATCAGTGAGTCAACTCCGAGGGCCACTGAAGCTTTCTTT. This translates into CAISESTPRATEAFF.

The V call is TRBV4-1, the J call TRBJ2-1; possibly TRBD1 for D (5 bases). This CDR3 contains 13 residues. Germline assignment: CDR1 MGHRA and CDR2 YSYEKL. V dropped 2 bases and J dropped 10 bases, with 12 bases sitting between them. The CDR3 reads CASSQRGLDEQFF. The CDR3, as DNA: TGCGCCAGCAGCCAAAGGGGCCTAGACGAGCAGTTCTTC.

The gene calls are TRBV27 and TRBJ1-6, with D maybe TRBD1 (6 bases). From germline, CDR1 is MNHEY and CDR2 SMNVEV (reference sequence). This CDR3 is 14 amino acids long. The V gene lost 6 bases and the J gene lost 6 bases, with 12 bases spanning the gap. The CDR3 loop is CASRLGQTNSPLHF. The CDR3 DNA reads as TGTGCCAGCAGGCTCGGACAGACTAATTCACCCCTCCACTTT.

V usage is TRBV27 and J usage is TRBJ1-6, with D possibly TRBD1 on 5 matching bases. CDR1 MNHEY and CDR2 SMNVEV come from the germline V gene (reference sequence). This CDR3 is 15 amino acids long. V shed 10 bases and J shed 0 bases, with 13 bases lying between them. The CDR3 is CATKDSLSYNSPLHF. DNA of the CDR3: TGTGCCACAAAAGACAGTCTCTCCTATAATTCACCCCTCCACTTT.

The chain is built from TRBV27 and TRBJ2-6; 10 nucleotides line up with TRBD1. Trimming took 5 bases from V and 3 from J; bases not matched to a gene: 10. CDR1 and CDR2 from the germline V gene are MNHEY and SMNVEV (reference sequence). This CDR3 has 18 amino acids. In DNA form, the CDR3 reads TGTGCCAGCAGTAGAGCCCGACAGGGGGCATATGGGGCCAACGTCCTGACTTTC. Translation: CASSRARQGAYGANVLTF. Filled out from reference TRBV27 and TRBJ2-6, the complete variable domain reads EAQVTQNPRYLITVTGKKLTVTCSQNMNHEYMSWYRQDPGLGLRQIYYSMNVEVTDKGDVPEGYKVSRKEKRNFPLILESPSPNQTSLYFCASSRARQGAYGANVLTFGAGSRLTVL.

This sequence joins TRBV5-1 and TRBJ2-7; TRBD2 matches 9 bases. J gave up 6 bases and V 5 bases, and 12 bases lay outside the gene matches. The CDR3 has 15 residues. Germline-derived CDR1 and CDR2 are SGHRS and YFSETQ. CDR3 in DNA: TGCGCCAGCAGTTTAGCGGGGGCAATATCCGGCGAGCAGTACTTC. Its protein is CASSLAGAISGEQYF. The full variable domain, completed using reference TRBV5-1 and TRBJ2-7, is KAGVTQTPRYLIKTRGQQVTLSCSPISGHRSVSWYQQTPGQGLQFLFEYFSETQRNKGNFPGRFSGRQFSNSRSEMNVSTLELGDSALYLCASSLAGAISGEQYFGPGTRLTVT.